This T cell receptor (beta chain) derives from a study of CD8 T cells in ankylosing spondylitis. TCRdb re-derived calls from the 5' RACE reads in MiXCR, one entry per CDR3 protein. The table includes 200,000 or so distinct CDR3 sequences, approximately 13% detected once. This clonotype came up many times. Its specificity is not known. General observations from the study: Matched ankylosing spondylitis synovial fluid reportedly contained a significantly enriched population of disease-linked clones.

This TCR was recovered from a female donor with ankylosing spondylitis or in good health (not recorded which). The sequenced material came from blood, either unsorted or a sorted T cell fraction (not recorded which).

CDR3 coding DNA: TGCAGCGCCGGGGCCAGAGATCAGCCCCAGCATTTT. This translates into CSAGARDQPQHF. The chain joins TRBV29-1 to TRBJ1-5; weak D call: TRBD1 (5 bases). Germline CDR1 is SQVTM and CDR2 is ANQGSEA. V shed 7 bases and J shed 5 bases, with 12 bases lying between them. CDR3 size: 12 residues.